Following are 24 T cell receptor beta chains from one sample sequenced in a study of T-cell reconstitution after alpha-beta-depleted transplantation in children. Preparing the TCRbeta library involved the use of unique molecular identifiers. TCRdb independently ran MiXCR on the PCR reads; one entry per CDR3 protein. The table records around 370,000 distinct CDR3 sequences, about 9.4% of them present only once. The source was PBMCs from the stem cell graft donor, collected from the stem cell graft. The origin of the receptors is a human donor who donated a stem cell graft to a child with acute lymphoblastic leukemia.

This clonotype has a handful of counts. The chain couples TRBV4-3 to TRBJ2-3; 9 nucleotides line up with TRBD1. CDR1 is LGHNA and CDR2 is YSLEER in the germline V gene. The CDR3 contains 17 residues. After removal of 0 bases from V and 3 bases from J, the junction contained 7 bases not matched to a gene. CDR3 bases: TGCGCCAGCAGCCAAGAGGGGACAGGGTGGGAAACAGATACGCAGTATTTT. Protein: CASSQEGTGWETDTQYF.

This clonotype was seen a handful of times. This chain uses TRBV28 with TRBJ1-4; tentative D call: TRBD1 (5 bases). The CDR3 is 14 amino acids. V was shortened by 5 bases and J by 8 bases, with 15 bases between the two germline ends. CDR1 MDHEN and CDR2 SYDVKM come from the germline V gene. The CDR3 reads CASSRPGTREKLFF. The CDR3 DNA follows: TGTGCCAGCAGTCGACCGGGGACGAGGGAAAAACTGTTTTTT.

There are many counts of this clonotype. The V and J genes are TRBV7-3 and TRBJ1-5; D remains ambiguous. The ends were cut back, 5 bases at V and 0 bases at J, with 5 bases in the middle. This CDR3 has 13 amino acids. Germline CDR1 is SGHTA and CDR2 is FQGTGA. CDR3 region: CASSIDSNQPQHF. DNA for the CDR3: TGTGCCAGCAGCATAGATAGCAATCAGCCCCAGCATTTT. The full variable domain, its missing parts supplied by reference TRBV7-3 and TRBJ1-5, is GAGVSQTPSNKVTEKGKYVELRCDPISGHTALYWYRQSLGQGPEFLIYFQGTGAADDSGLPNDRFFAVRPEGSVSTLKIQRTERGDSAVYLCASSIDSNQPQHFGDGTRLSIL.

A few counts support this clonotype. The chain has TRBV20-1 and TRBJ2-2; TRBD2 matches at 8 bases. Trimming took 0 bases from V and 0 from J; bases not matched to a gene: 3. Germline V gene sequence: CDR1 DFQATT, CDR2 SNEGSKA (reference sequence). There are 16 residues in the CDR3. The CDR3 is CSARDGGLANTGELFF. CDR3 coding DNA: TGCAGTGCTAGAGATGGGGGACTAGCGAACACCGGGGAGCTGTTTTTT.

The rearrangement uses TRBV20-1 and TRBJ1-5; 9 positions agree with TRBD1. Trimming at V came to 3 bases and at J to 0 bases, leaving 9 bases not matched to a gene. Germline lookup yields CDR1 DFQATT and CDR2 SNEGSKA (reference sequence). The CDR3 is made up of 17 amino acids. The CDR3: CSASSGQGYYSNQPQHF. CDR3 nucleotide sequence: TGCAGTGCTAGCTCGGGACAGGGATATTATAGCAATCAGCCCCAGCATTTT.

The gene calls are TRBV7-9 and TRBJ2-7; possibly TRBD2 for D (6 bases). Germline V gene lookup returns CDR1 SEHNR and CDR2 FQNEAQ (reference sequence). The CDR3 length is 15 residues. V was clipped by 5 bases and J by 0 bases, with 14 bases between them. The CDR3 sequence: CASSPWDGSSYEQYF. As DNA, the CDR3 is TGTGCCAGCAGCCCCTGGGACGGGAGCTCCTACGAGCAGTACTTC.

V and J are TRBV7-8 and TRBJ1-1, with 7 bases that match TRBD1. The trim removed 5 bases at V and 2 bases at J, leaving 5 bases unmatched. Germline V lookup: CDR1 SGHVS, CDR2 FQNEAQ. This CDR3 contains 14 residues. CDR3 DNA sequence: TGTGCCAGCAGCCAACAGGGGTTCAACACTGAAGCTTTCTTT. It is translated as CASSQQGFNTEAFF. Full variable domain (remainder filled in from reference TRBV7-8 and TRBJ1-1): GAGVSQSPRYKVAKRGQDVALRCDPISGHVSLFWYQQALGQGPEFLTYFQNEAQLDKSGLPSDRFFAERPEGSVSTLKIQRTQQEDSAVYLCASSQQGFNTEAFFGQGTRLTVV.

The sample holds a few counts of this clonotype. The rearrangement uses TRBV7-3 and TRBJ2-1, with TRBD2 matching 7 bases. The V gene end was trimmed by 6 bases and the J gene end by 9 bases; junction bases not matched to a gene: 11. The germline V gene has CDR1 SGHTA and CDR2 FQGTGA. The CDR3 runs to 14 residues. The CDR3 DNA is TGTGCCAGCAGGTCTGGACTAGGGGCGGGTGAGCAGTTCTTC. This gives the protein CASRSGLGAGEQFF.

The V gene is TRBV6-1, the J gene TRBJ1-2; possibly TRBD1 for D (5 bases). Deletions cut 6 bases from V and 0 bases from J, with 20 bases between. The CDR3 sequence is 17 residues long. Germline CDR1 and CDR2: MNHNS and SASEGT. The CDR3: CASSPTLGQGANYGYTF. The CDR3 nucleotides read TGTGCCAGCAGCCCTACCTTGGGGCAGGGTGCTAACTATGGCTACACCTTC.

This clonotype came up a few times. The chain employs TRBV7-2 and TRBJ2-7; 9 positions match TRBD1. V lost 5 bases, J lost 2 bases, and 7 bases stayed unmatched. This CDR3 is built from 15 residues. CDR1 and CDR2 from the germline V gene are SGHTA and FQGNSA. CDR3 DNA sequence: TGTGCCAGCAGCGCGCCCGGGACAGGGCCCTACGAGCAGTACTTC. As protein: CASSAPGTGPYEQYF.

CDR3 region: CASSSVEAFF. CDR3 DNA sequence: TGTGCCAGCAGCAGCGTTGAAGCTTTCTTT. J is TRBJ1-1 and V is TRBV13; D ambiguous. In germline, CDR1 is PRHDT, CDR2 FYEKMQ (reference sequence). The CDR3 covers 10 residues. V was trimmed by 5 bases and J by 7 bases, leaving 5 bases between them.

The V and J genes are TRBV5-1 and TRBJ1-2, with 9 bases that match TRBD1. The CDR3 is 16 residues long. V shed 1 base and J 6 bases; nucleotides not matched to a gene: 10. Germline loops: CDR1 SGHRS, CDR2 YFSETQ. The CDR3 DNA is TGCGCCAGCAGCTTGTGGGACGGGACAGGGATTCATGGCTACACCTTC. This sequence encodes CASSLWDGTGIHGYTF. Full variable domain (missing parts from reference TRBV5-1 and TRBJ1-2): KAGVTQTPRYLIKTRGQQVTLSCSPISGHRSVSWYQQTPGQGLQFLFEYFSETQRNKGNFPGRFSGRQFSNSRSEMNVSTLELGDSALYLCASSLWDGTGIHGYTFGSGTRLTVV.

This clonotype showed up just a few times. The chain has TRBV6-5 and TRBJ1-1; D unresolved. Between the trimmed V and J ends, which lost 4 bases and 8 bases, there was a span of 14 bases. This CDR3 is 13 amino acids long. CDR1 and CDR2 (germline): MNHEY, SVGAGI. The CDR3 is CASSSSIRQEAFF. The CDR3 DNA sequence: TGTGCCAGCAGTTCCTCTATTAGGCAGGAAGCTTTCTTT.

This clonotype occurred a few times. This chain connects TRBV4-1 to TRBJ2-7; 9 nucleotides match TRBD2. The CDR3 covers 14 residues. Unmatched junction bases numbered 5, after V lost 2 bases and J lost 6 bases. The V gene's germline CDR1 is MGHRA and CDR2 YSYEKL. CDR3 sequence (DNA): TGCGCCAGCAGCCAAATAGCGGGAGCGGGCGAGCAGTACTTC. This sequence encodes CASSQIAGAGEQYF.

Ten or more counts support this clonotype. This rearrangement joins TRBV7-2 to TRBJ2-3, with TRBD2 identical over 10 bases. Germline loops: CDR1 SGHTA, CDR2 FQGNSA. This CDR3 region has 15 residues. The trim removed 3 bases at V and 4 bases at J, leaving 4 bases unmatched. The CDR3 here is CASSLGLALADTQYF. The CDR3 region has the DNA TGTGCCAGCAGCTTGGGACTAGCGCTGGCAGATACGCAGTATTTT.

In its sample, this clonotype was seen a few times. The chain joins TRBV20-1 to TRBJ1-5; 10 bases are a match to TRBD1. The ends lost 5 bases at V and 7 bases at J; junction bases unmatched: 5. The germline V gene has CDR1 DFQATT and CDR2 SNEGSKA (reference sequence). The CDR3 covers 13 residues. The CDR3 nucleotides read TGCAGTGCTCGACAGGGGGCGAGGCAGCCCCAGCATTTT. Protein sequence: CSARQGARQPQHF.

This clonotype showed up just a few times. The DNA for the CDR3 is TGTGCCAGCAGTATGCCGATAGGGGCCAAAAACATTCAGTACTTC. This codes for CASSMPIGAKNIQYF. This rearrangement joins TRBV11-1 to TRBJ2-4, with D unresolved. The CDR3 runs to 15 residues. CDR1 and CDR2 (germline): SGHAT, FQDESV (reference sequence). The V end lost 6 bases, the J end lost 1 base, and 13 bases lay between the germline ends.

This clonotype was observed a handful of times. V is TRBV2 and J is TRBJ2-2; D remains unclear. Looked up from germline, CDR1 is SNHLY and CDR2 is FYNNEI. CDR3 length: 15 amino acids. Trimming removed 6 bases from V and 4 bases from J, with 15 bases in between. CDR3: CASRAVSRATGELFF. The CDR3 nucleotides read TGTGCCAGCAGGGCCGTCAGTCGGGCCACCGGGGAGCTGTTTTTT.

This clonotype was seen only a few times. The V and J genes are TRBV7-2 and TRBJ2-3; TRBD2 agrees at 11 bases. CDR1 SGHTA and CDR2 FQGNSA come from the germline V gene. This CDR3 region has 18 residues. Germline trimming cut 0 bases from V and 1 base from J; bases unmatched to any gene: 6. The CDR3 loop is CASSLANTLAGGTDTQYF. The CDR3 DNA reads as TGTGCCAGCAGCTTAGCGAACACACTAGCGGGGGGCACAGATACGCAGTATTTT. Looking up the rest from reference TRBV7-2 and TRBJ2-3 gives the full variable domain: GAGVSQSPSNKVTEKGKDVELRCDPISGHTALYWYRQSLGQGLEFLIYFQGNSAPDKSGLPSDRFSAERTGGSVSTLTIQRTQQEDSAVYLCASSLANTLAGGTDTQYFGPGTRLTVL.

This clonotype was counted many times. The chain has TRBV20-1 and TRBJ1-1, with D tentatively TRBD1 (5 bases). The length of the CDR3 is 12 residues. In germline, CDR1 is DFQATT, CDR2 SNEGSKA (reference sequence). The ends were cut back, 6 bases at V and 0 bases at J, with 8 bases in the middle. CDR3 residues: CSAEGMNTEAFF. In DNA, the CDR3 is TGCAGTGCCGAGGGGATGAACACTGAAGCTTTCTTT.

This clonotype has just a few counts. The V call is TRBV7-2, the J call TRBJ1-2; the match to TRBD1 covers 8 bases. The CDR3 runs to 15 residues. V shed 5 bases and J 4 bases; nucleotides not matched to a gene: 9. Germline CDR1 and CDR2: SGHTA and FQGNSA. This CDR3 reads CASSIDRGSGYGYTF. CDR3 nucleotides: TGTGCCAGCAGCATCGACAGGGGAAGCGGCTATGGCTACACCTTC.

A few counts support this clonotype. V gene TRBV29-1 combines with J gene TRBJ2-7, with D maybe TRBD2 (6 bases). The germline V gene encodes CDR1 SQVTM and CDR2 ANQGSEA. V lost 4 bases and J 5 bases, leaving 24 bases between the germline ends. This CDR3 region has 16 residues. CDR3 amino acids: CSVAKGRIAARDEQYF. Written as DNA, the CDR3 is TGCAGCGTTGCGAAGGGGAGAATAGCGGCTAGGGACGAGCAGTACTTC.

The chain joins TRBV20-1 to TRBJ2-3; TRBD1 matches at 9 bases. There are 16 residues in the CDR3. Trimming removed 6 bases from V and 2 bases from J; junction bases left unmatched: 12. Germline CDR1 reads DFQATT; CDR2 reads SNEGSKA (reference sequence). The DNA of the CDR3 is TGCAGTGCGATCGCGAGGGACAGGGCCGTCACAGATACGCAGTATTTT. Protein sequence: CSAIARDRAVTDTQYF.

The table lists this clonotype with many counts. This chain uses TRBV29-1 with TRBJ2-1; D is tentatively TRBD1 or TRBD2 (5 bases each). The CDR3 runs 15 residues. The V gene lost 6 bases and the J gene lost 4 bases, with 19 bases spanning the gap. Germline-derived CDR1 and CDR2 are SQVTM and ANQGSEA. CDR3 protein: CSVGPPGTPYNEQFF. CDR3 nucleotide sequence: TGCAGCGTCGGTCCTCCAGGGACGCCGTACAATGAGCAGTTCTTC.